This T cell receptor (beta chain) was obtained from a study of technical replicates of blood from a few donors. The data were produced by immunoSEQ multiplex PCR, yet TCRdb's version contains in-frame clones alone and is incomplete. Of about 79,000 clones listed, around 94% are singletons. This receptor was identified in a human donor in good health. The material sequenced was T cells isolated from PBMCs.

CDR3 residues: CASSRRLTGSYEQYF. The CDR3 bases are TGCGCCAGCAGCCGGAGATTGACAGGGTCCTACGAGCAGTACTTC. The J gene is TRBJ2-7, the V gene TRBV4-1; 7 bases line up with TRBD1. The trim removed 4 bases at V and 1 base at J, leaving 7 bases unmatched. This CDR3 contains 15 residues. Germline loops: CDR1 MGHRA, CDR2 YSYEKL.